This TCR beta chain comes out of a study of cytomegalovirus exposure and HLA in healthy donors. About the research overall: Of all 380 or so donors who were genotyped, roughly 81% belonged to the Caucasian-associated ancestry cluster. Notes on the study in general: What TCR beta sequences reportedly achieved was accurate prediction of HLA-A and HLA-B alleles in most subjects.

Trimming shortened V by 3 bases and J by 7 bases, and 9 bases separated the two germline ends. CDR1 and CDR2 (germline): MDHEN, SYDVKM. The CDR3 has 12 amino acids. This clone was recorded a few times. Its antigen is not identified. PCR was performed using 60 Vbeta and 13 Jbeta primers. Data came from immunoSEQ multiplex PCR; TCRdb stores just in-frame clones and leaves some out. The table has approximately 120,000 clones, 8% to 11% seen once; the top ten hold around 5%. Each donor was nominally healthy when sampled (though unrecorded immune exposures were likely). The receptor was isolated from a woman aged 18 to 35 in good health and CMV-seropositive. The rearrangement joins TRBV28 to TRBJ1-2, with a possible D match to TRBD1 (5 bases). The sequencing input was PBMCs. CDR3 in amino acids: CASSFRVRGYTF. The CDR3 DNA reads as TGTGCCAGCAGTTTCAGGGTGCGTGGCTACACCTTC.